This TCR beta chain appears in the sequencing data of a study of regulatory T cells in long-lasting Graves disease. Assembly of TCR beta libraries relied on iRepertoire HTBI primers together with Arm-PCR of CDR3 regions. TCRdb recomputed calls from the multiplex PCR reads with MiXCR, one row per CDR3 protein. Altogether under 300,000 distinct CDR3 sequences are present, 20% to 25% being singletons, with the ten largest covering about 15%. Time point here: newly diagnosed GD, antithyroid drugs for less than 3 months. RNA isolated from PBMCs was used to make the TCR library. Trimming cost V 5 bases and J 4 bases, with 16 bases left between them. The CDR3 contains 15 residues. Germline CDR1 reads SGHTA; CDR2 reads FQGNSA. This clonotype was recorded at least ten times.

The chain joins TRBV7-2 to TRBJ2-3; D is undetermined. The sequence was collected from a female donor with Graves disease. Here the sequenced sample was peripheral blood mononuclear cells (PBMCs), taken at new diagnosis, from a patient treated with antithyroid drugs. The CDR3 sequence: CASSPPSVVSDTQYF. The CDR3 region has the DNA TGTGCCAGCAGCCCTCCCAGCGTCGTCTCAGATACGCAGTATTTT.